The present TCR beta chain was sequenced within a study of T-cell reconstitution after alpha-beta-depleted transplantation in children (dated by TCRdb to 2016 to 2017). With respect to the entire study: T-cell immune reconstitution after TCRalphabeta/CD19-depleted allogeneic hematopoietic cell transplantation in children was quantitatively tracked in the study by means of TCR repertoire profiling.

Broad study findings and their caveats: The high TCRbeta diversity at day 60 in some patients was ascribed to recipient T cells and intrathymic progenitors that had survived conditioning. About two months after transplant, the apparently early recovery of alphabetaT-cell counts reportedly depended on just several hundred clones that had expanded rapidly and came from non-depleted graft cells. The frequencies of hyperexpanded clones fell over the following months, and after one year, T-cell counts and TCRbeta diversity were mostly attributed to newly produced T cells.

Between the V and J ends, shortened by 1 base and 0 bases respectively, the junction contains 11 bases. The CDR1 and CDR2 encoded by the germline V gene (reference sequence) are DFQATT and SNEGSKA. The CDR3 sequence holds 15 residues, the cysteine and phenylalanine included. Of the read, only the CDR3 DNA is kept; its 45 bases are in frame from base 1. What the treatment or condition label conveys for this sample: allogeneic hematopoietic cell transplantation with graft depleted of TCRalphabeta T cells and CD19 B cells. TCRalphabeta/CD19-depleted allogeneic hematopoietic cell grafts were given to the transplant recipients, all of whom were children. This clonotype has just a few counts. No antigen is known for it. No qualities accompany the bases; no much larger clone lies one base away. Library prep was done by PCR. This sample was sequenced with an Illumina HiSeq 2500. TCR library preparation used molecular barcoding, with unique molecular identifiers applied to normalize quantification of the TCRbeta repertoire. TCRdb applied fastp at Q25 and MiXCR to the public reads, then kept only in-frame beta chains. Under each unique CDR3 protein, matching rows form one entry showing the most common genes and DNA. This sample holds about 250,000 distinct CDR3 sequences; roughly a quarter were observed only once. The top ten hold 4.5% to 5.5% of the sample.

The material sequenced was PBMCs, mostly from graft donor cells, taken 360 days after TCRalphabeta/CD19-depleted stem cell transplant. The chain is encoded by TRBV20-1 joined to TRBJ2-3; D gene: possibly TRBD2, on 5 matching bases. This clonotype was sampled from a female patient aged 2-9 years who had a stem cell transplant for congenital amegakaryocytic thrombocytopenia, so the T cells may come from the graft donor. CDR3 region: CSARVRAVSTDTQYF. The nucleotides read TGCAGTGCTAGAGTTAGAGCGGTGAGCACAGATACGCAGTATTTT.